The 7 T cell receptor beta chains below were found in one sample sequenced in a study of Ad26.COV2.S vaccination and SARS-CoV-2 variants. Treatment of the sample: roughly 20 received Ad26.COV2.S at low or high dose, single or two shots; about 5 received placebo; per-sample allocation not given. The samples date from day 63 after the first vaccine or placebo injection. The assay was immunoSEQ multiplex PCR, and TCRdb's table has in-frame clones only and misses some. The sample lists about 470,000 clones; 80% to 95% were seen once. Source: peripheral blood, taken in a trial of Ad26.COV2.S vaccine versus placebo. The receptor set was obtained from a person aged 18-65 years who received the Ad26.COV2.S COVID-19 vaccine or a placebo.

The V and J genes are TRBV28 and TRBJ2-7; perhaps TRBD2 as D (5 bases). The V end lost 1 base, the J end lost 5 bases, and 9 bases lay between the germline ends. The CDR3 has 13 amino acids. The germline gives CDR1 MDHEN, CDR2 SYDVKM. CDR3 nucleotide sequence: TGTGCCAGCAGTTTATTCCCCGGGAACGAGCAGTACTTC. Protein sequence: CASSLFPGNEQYF. The full variable domain, in which reference TRBV28 and TRBJ2-7 provide the parts outside the CDR3, is DVKVTQSSRYLVKRTGEKVFLECVQDMDHENMFWYRQDPGLGLRLIYFSYDVKMKEKGDIPEGYSVSREKKERFSLILESASTNQTSMYLCASSLFPGNEQYFGPGTRLTVT.

The V and J genes are TRBV6-2 or TRBV6-3 and TRBJ2-7, with D perhaps TRBD1 or TRBD2 (7 bases each). In germline, CDR1 is MNHEY, CDR2 SVGEGT. The CDR3 is made up of 15 amino acids. V lost 1 base and J 7 bases, leaving 17 bases between the germline ends. CDR3 amino acids: CASSYYSGTAGEQYF. The CDR3 DNA is TGTGCCAGCAGTTACTACTCCGGGACAGCGGGGGAGCAGTACTTC.

This clone has just a few counts. This rearrangement joins TRBV30 to TRBJ2-7, with 11 bases lining up with TRBD2. Germline V gene lookup returns CDR1 GTSNPN and CDR2 SVGIG (reference sequence). J was trimmed by 6 bases and V by 2 bases; bases with no gene match: 6. CDR3 size: 14 residues. CDR3 nucleotides: TGTGCCTGGAGTAAGGCCGGGACTAGCGGCGAGCAGTACTTC. It specifies CAWSKAGTSGEQYF. Full variable domain (outside the CDR3, taken from reference TRBV30 and TRBJ2-7): SQTIHQWPATLVQPVGSPLSLECTVEGTSNPNLYWYRQAAGRGLQLLFYSVGIGQISSEVPQNLSASRPQDRQFILSSKKLLLSDSGFYLCAWSKAGTSGEQYFGPGTRLTVT.

The J gene is TRBJ2-7, the V gene TRBV7-3; 10 bases fit TRBD1. This CDR3 has 15 amino acids. CDR1 and CDR2 from the germline V gene are SGHTA and FQGTGA. With 5 bases clipped from V and 0 bases from J, the junction kept 4 bases outside the gene matches. The CDR3 region has the DNA TGTGCCAGCAGCCGGACAGGGGGTAGCTCCTACGAGCAGTACTTC. Residues: CASSRTGGSSYEQYF.

To note about this clone: Other DNA variants within this sample encode the same CDR3. The chain joins TRBV27 to TRBJ2-6, with D unclear. Germline lookup yields CDR1 MNHEY and CDR2 SMNVEV (reference sequence). Trimming stripped 6 bases from V and 0 bases from J, with 3 bases between. This CDR3 spans 13 amino acids. CDR3 residues: CASSSSGANVLTF. CDR3 in DNA: TGTGCCAGCAGCTCCTCTGGGGCCAACGTCCTGACTTTC.

The V and J genes are TRBV7-2 and TRBJ1-2, with D uncertain. CDR3 length: 14 residues. V lost 5 bases and J 4 bases, leaving 14 bases between the germline ends. Germline V CDR1 and CDR2: SGHTA, FQGNSA. Here the CDR3 DNA reads TGTGCCAGCAGCCCTACCTATGACGGCTATGGCTACACCTTC. Translating gives CASSPTYDGYGYTF.

The V gene is TRBV6-6, the J gene TRBJ2-7; a possible D gene is TRBD1 (6 bases). The CDR3 loop spans 12 amino acids. CDR1 and CDR2 from the germline V gene are MNHNY and SVGAGI (reference sequence). The V end was cut by 6 bases, the J end by 6 bases, with 12 bases between. Here the CDR3 DNA reads TGTGCCAGCAGCCGAACAGGGCCCGAGCAGTACTTC. Protein sequence: CASSRTGPEQYF.